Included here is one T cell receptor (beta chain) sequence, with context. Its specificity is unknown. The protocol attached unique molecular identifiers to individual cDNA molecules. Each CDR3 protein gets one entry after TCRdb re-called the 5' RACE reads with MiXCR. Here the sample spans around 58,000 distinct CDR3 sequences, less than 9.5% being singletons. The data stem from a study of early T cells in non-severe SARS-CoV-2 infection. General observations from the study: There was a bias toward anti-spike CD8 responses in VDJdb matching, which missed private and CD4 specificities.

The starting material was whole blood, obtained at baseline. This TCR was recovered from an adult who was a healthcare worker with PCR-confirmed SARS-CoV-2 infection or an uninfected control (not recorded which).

The CDR3 protein is CASSLGANYGYTF. DNA of the CDR3: TGCGCCAGCAGCTTGGGGGCTAACTATGGCTACACCTTC. This sequence joins TRBV5-1 and TRBJ1-2; D remains ambiguous. V was pared by 0 bases and J by 0 bases, with 3 bases between. The germline CDR1 and CDR2 sequences are SGHRS and YFSETQ. The CDR3 covers 13 residues.